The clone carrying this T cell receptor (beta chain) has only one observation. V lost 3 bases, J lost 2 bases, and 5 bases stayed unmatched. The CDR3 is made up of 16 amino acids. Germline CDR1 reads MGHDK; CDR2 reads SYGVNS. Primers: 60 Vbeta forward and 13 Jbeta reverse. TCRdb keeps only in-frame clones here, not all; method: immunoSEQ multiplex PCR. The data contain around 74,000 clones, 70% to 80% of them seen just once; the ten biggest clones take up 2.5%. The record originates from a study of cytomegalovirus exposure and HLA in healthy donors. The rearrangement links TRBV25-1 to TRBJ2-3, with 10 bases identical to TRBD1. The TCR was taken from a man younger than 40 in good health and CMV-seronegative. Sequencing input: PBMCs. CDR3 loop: CASSDLDRGYTDTQYF. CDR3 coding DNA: TGTGCCAGCAGTGACCTGGACAGGGGGTACACAGATACGCAGTATTTT.